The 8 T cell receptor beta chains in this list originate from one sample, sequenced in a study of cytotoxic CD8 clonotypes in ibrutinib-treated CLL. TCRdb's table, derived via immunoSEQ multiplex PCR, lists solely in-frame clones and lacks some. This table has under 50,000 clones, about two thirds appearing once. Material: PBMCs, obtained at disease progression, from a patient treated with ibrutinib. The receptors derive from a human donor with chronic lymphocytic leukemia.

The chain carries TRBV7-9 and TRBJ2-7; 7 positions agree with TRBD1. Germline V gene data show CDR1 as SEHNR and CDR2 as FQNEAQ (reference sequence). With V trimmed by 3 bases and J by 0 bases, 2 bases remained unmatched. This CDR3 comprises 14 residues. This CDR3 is CASSFQGDSYEQYF. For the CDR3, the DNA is TGTGCCAGCAGCTTCCAGGGGGACTCCTACGAGCAGTACTTC.

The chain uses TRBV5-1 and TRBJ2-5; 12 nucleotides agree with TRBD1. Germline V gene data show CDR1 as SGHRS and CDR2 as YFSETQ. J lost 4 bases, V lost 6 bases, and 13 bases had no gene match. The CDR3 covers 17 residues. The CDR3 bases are TGCGCCAGCACCAATAAACCGGGACAGGGGGCAGGAGAGACCCAGTACTTC. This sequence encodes CASTNKPGQGAGETQYF.

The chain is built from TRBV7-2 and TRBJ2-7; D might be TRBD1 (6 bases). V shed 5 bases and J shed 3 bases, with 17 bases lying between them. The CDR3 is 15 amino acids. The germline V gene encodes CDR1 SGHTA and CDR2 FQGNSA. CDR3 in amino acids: CASSLSTGPFYEQYF. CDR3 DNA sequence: TGTGCCAGCAGCCTATCGACAGGACCATTCTACGAGCAGTACTTC.

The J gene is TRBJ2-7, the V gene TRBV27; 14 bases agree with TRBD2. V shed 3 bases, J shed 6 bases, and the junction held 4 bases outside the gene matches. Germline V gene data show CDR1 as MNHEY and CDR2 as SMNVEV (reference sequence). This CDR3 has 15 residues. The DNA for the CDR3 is TGTGCCAGCAGTTTGGGACTAGCGGGAGTGGTCGAGCAGTACTTC. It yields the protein CASSLGLAGVVEQYF.

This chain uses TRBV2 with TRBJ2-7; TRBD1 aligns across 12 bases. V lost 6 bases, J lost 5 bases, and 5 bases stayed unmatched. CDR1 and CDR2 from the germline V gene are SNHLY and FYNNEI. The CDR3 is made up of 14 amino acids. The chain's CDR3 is CASRVGQGAHEQYF. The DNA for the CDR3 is TGTGCCAGCAGAGTGGGACAGGGGGCCCACGAGCAGTACTTC.

The CDR3 DNA sequence: TGTGCCAGCAGCTCGGGACTAGTTATCCACGAGCAGTACTTC. It is translated as CASSSGLVIHEQYF. V and J are TRBV7-2 and TRBJ2-7, with 8 bases lining up with TRBD2. V lost 4 bases to trimming and J lost 5 bases; unmatched junction nucleotides: 7. The V gene's germline CDR1 is SGHTA and CDR2 FQGNSA. The CDR3 is 14 amino acids.

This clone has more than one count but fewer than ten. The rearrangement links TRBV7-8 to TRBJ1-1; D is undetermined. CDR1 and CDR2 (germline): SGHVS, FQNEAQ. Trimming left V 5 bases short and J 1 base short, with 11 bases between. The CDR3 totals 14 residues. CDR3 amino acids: CASSTRMANTEAFF. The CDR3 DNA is TGTGCCAGCAGCACCCGGATGGCGAACACTGAAGCTTTCTTT.

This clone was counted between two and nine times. CDR3 in amino acids: CSADGGGGSTYEQYF. The CDR3 DNA sequence: TGCAGCGCTGATGGGGGAGGGGGCTCTACCTACGAGCAGTACTTC. V and J are TRBV29-1 and TRBJ2-7; D assignment may be TRBD1 or TRBD2 (7 bases each). V was pared by 7 bases and J by 2 bases, with 21 bases between. CDR1 is SQVTM and CDR2 is ANQGSEA in the germline V gene. CDR3 length equals 15 residues.